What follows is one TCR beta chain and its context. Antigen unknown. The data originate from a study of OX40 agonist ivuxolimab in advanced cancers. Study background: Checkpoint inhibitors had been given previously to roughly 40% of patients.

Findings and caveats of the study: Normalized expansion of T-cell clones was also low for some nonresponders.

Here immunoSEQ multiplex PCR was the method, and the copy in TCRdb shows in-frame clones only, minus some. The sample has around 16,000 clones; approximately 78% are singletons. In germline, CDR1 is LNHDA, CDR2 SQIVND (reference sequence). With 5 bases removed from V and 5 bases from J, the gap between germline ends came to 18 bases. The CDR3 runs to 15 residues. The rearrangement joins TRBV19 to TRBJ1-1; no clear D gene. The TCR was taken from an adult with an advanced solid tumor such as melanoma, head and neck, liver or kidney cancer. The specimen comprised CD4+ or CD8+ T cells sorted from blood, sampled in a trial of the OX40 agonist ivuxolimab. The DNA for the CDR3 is TGTGCCAGTAGTTCCAGGCCTGTACGGATAACTGAAGCTTTCTTT. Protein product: CASSSRPVRITEAFF.